The T cell receptor beta chain described here comes from a study of CD8+ T cells in alopecia areata. Study information: For the treated group, dosing was oral tofacitinib at 5 to 10 mg twice daily.

Treatment described: oral pan-JAK inhibitor, 5-10 mg twice daily. Researchers picked out CD4+ and CD8+ T cells from PBMCs by sorting. In each case, RNA was isolated and then reverse transcribed into cDNA as the sequencing template. The data were produced by immunoSEQ multiplex PCR, yet TCRdb's version contains in-frame clones alone and is incomplete. Here the sample spans 110,000 to 150,000 clones, roughly four fifths being singletons. General study findings and limits: Tofacitinib significantly decreased scalp clonality and expanded CD8+ clones among top 100. Because one nonresponder was included, the link of baseline CD8+ expansion to response is considered uncertain.

As regards this clone: Its antigen is unidentified.

Trimming stripped 4 bases from V and 4 bases from J, with 14 bases between. This CDR3 spans 15 amino acids. Germline V gives CDR1 MGHRA, CDR2 YSYEKL. The sequence was obtained from a human donor with alopecia areata. The material was CD8+ T cells sorted from blood, obtained at week 4, from a patient treated with tofacitinib. The chain carries TRBV4-1 and TRBJ1-5, with a weak D call TRBD1 (6 bases). The CDR3 sequence: CASSPGEQGNQPQHF. CDR3 nucleotides: TGCGCCAGCAGCCCAGGGGAACAGGGAAATCAGCCCCAGCATTTT.